This entry describes one T cell receptor (beta chain). Its antigen remains unknown. V lost 0 bases, J lost 4 bases, and 10 bases lay in between. The germline V gene encodes CDR1 SGHRS and CDR2 YFSETQ. The CDR3 consists of 14 residues. This sample is drawn from a study of T-cell memory formation after mild COVID-19. The wider study: The TCR clusters were mostly specific to one donor. General study results and limits: Pre-infection memory already had some responding clones, implying cross-reactive memory joined. Contracting clones from day 15 to 85 showed balanced CD4/CD8; later expanders favored CD4+.

Employing constant-segment primers, 5'RACE generated TCR alpha and TCR beta cDNA libraries bearing sample barcodes and UMIs. Using its own MiXCR run on the 5' RACE reads, TCRdb lists one record per CDR3 protein. This sample has approximately 410,000 distinct CDR3 sequences, with 23% found just once. The rearrangement joins TRBV5-1 to TRBJ1-2; no definite D call. The TCR comes from an adult woman who had mild COVID-19 (a few samples of this study predate the infection). Cell type and time point are not known. Sequenced input: PBMCs or a T cell subset sorted from them (not recorded which). The CDR3 region has the DNA TGCGCCAGCAGCTTGGAGGGAGTTCGCTATGGCTACACCTTC. It encodes CASSLEGVRYGYTF.